Sequencing of this T cell receptor beta chain was carried out in a study of blood T cells in healthy people across ages. J was trimmed by 4 bases and V by 5 bases; bases with no gene match: 10. Germline assignment: CDR1 SEHNR and CDR2 FQNEAQ (reference sequence). This CDR3 has 15 residues. This clonotype was detected a few times. Its antigen is unknown. Primers used in a second PCR of about 7 to 11 cycles were a sample-barcoded 5' primer and a J-beta primer mix. Researchers report that a template-switch adaptor with 12 random nucleotides tagged each cDNA molecule. TCRdb recomputed calls from the 5' RACE reads with MiXCR, one row per CDR3 protein. Of 450,000 to 700,000 distinct CDR3 sequences in the sample, approximately 27% are singletons; the top ten hold around 18%. Study-wide results and limits: TCR beta diversity tracked closely with naive T cell percentage. Possibly, changes in expanded clonotypes were confounded because donor CMV status was unknown.

Per sample, at least 5 micrograms of total RNA were extracted. This sequence joins TRBV7-9 and TRBJ2-5, with 7 positions matching TRBD2. This TCR came from a woman between 70 and 85 years old in good health. Sequencing was carried out using blood. The CDR3: CASSPRGEMRETQYF. The CDR3 nucleotides are TGTGCCAGCAGCCCACGGGGGGAGATGAGAGAGACCCAGTACTTC.